The rows below give T cell receptor beta chains drawn from one sample of a study of vaccination and CD4 T cells after COVID-19. No antigens are known for them. TCRdb recomputed calls from the PCR reads with MiXCR, one row per CDR3 protein. The repertoire includes approximately 10,000 distinct CDR3 sequences, under 55% of them detected once, and approximately 13% sits in the top ten. Sequencing was carried out using CD4+ T cells from blood, cultured in vitro. The receptors were sampled from a human donor in good health. Each CDR3 is given with its conserved first and last residue. A D gene is named only where the DNA matches it firmly. A row's size may be missing; if present it is once, few, many or a size class.

TRBV6-5,TRBD1,few,TRBJ1-1,TGTGCCAGCAGTTACTCCCGGGCAGGGGGCCCGGTCACTGAAGCTTTCTTT,CASSYSRAGGPVTEAFF
TRBV10-2,.,few,TRBJ1-5,TGCGCCAGCAGTGATTCCAGACAGGGCAATCAGCCCCAGCATTTT,CASSDSRQGNQPQHF
TRBV20-1,TRBD1,few,TRBJ2-3,TGCAGTGCTAGGGCCGGGACAGGGCGCGATACGCAGTATTTT,CSARAGTGRDTQYF
TRBV19,TRBD2,.,TRBJ2-1,TGTGCCAGTAGCCCTCGGACTAGCGGATACAATGAGCAGTTCTTC,CASSPRTSGYNEQFF
TRBV7-9,.,.,TRBJ2-7,TGTGCCAGCAGCCCCCGACAGGCACCCTACGAGCAGTACTTC,CASSPRQAPYEQYF
TRBV6-1,TRBD1,.,TRBJ2-1,TGTGCCAGCAGTCTGTTATTGGGACAGTCCTACAATGAGCAGTTCTTC,CASSLLLGQSYNEQFF
TRBV7-9,.,few,TRBJ1-1,TGTGCCAGCAGCTCCACGGGACCCGACGGGCTTAAGGCGAACACTGAAGCTTTCTTT,CASSSTGPDGLKANTEAFF
TRBV23-1,.,.,TRBJ2-3,TGCGCCAGCAGTCGGTGGGACGGCACCAGGATCACAGATACGCAGTATTTT,CASSRWDGTRITDTQYF
TRBV20-1,.,.,TRBJ2-7,TGCAGTGCTCTACCCAGGAGCTCCTACGAGCAGTACTTC,CSALPRSSYEQYF
TRBV20-1,TRBD2,once,TRBJ2-7,TGCAGTGCCAGCCCCCTAGCGGGAGCCTACGAGCAGTACTTC,CSASPLAGAYEQYF
TRBV5-4,.,.,TRBJ2-5,TGTGCCAGCAGCGCAGCCGGGACTCAGGAGACCCAGTACTTC,CASSAAGTQETQYF
TRBV7-2,.,.,TRBJ2-7,TGTGCCAGCAGCTCCGGGCGCGGGTCGACCGAGCAGTACTTC,CASSSGRGSTEQYF
TRBV6-5,.,large,TRBJ1-1,TGTGCCAGCAGTTTAATTGAGGGCCTCGAAGCTTTCTTT,CASSLIEGLEAFF
TRBV7-2,.,.,TRBJ1-2,TGTGCCAGCAGCTTAGTAGGGTATGGCTACACCTTC,CASSLVGYGYTF
TRBV27,.,.,TRBJ2-7,TGTGCCAGCAGTTTAAAGCAGTCCTACTCCTACGAGCAGTACTTC,CASSLKQSYSYEQYF
TRBV6-4,TRBD2,few,TRBJ2-1,TGTGCCAGCAGTGATGCGGCGGGAGGGCCCAATGAGCAGTTCTTC,CASSDAAGGPNEQFF
TRBV2,.,.,TRBJ2-7,TGTGCCAGCAAAGGCGGGACCTACGAGCAGTACTTC,CASKGGTYEQYF
TRBV5-4,TRBD1,.,TRBJ1-2,TGTGCCAGCAGCCCTGACAGGGGCGGTGGCTACACCTTC,CASSPDRGGGYTF
TRBV7-6,.,.,TRBJ2-7,TGTGCCAGCAGCCCCTACCCAGGGGATTCCTACGAGCAGTACTTC,CASSPYPGDSYEQYF
TRBV7-3,.,.,TRBJ2-6,TGTGCCAGCAGCGACGGACAGTCCGGGGCCAACGTCCTGACTTTC,CASSDGQSGANVLTF
TRBV11-2,.,.,TRBJ1-6,TGTGCCAGCAGCTTAGTGGGCAGGGGTAATTCACCCCTCCACTTT,CASSLVGRGNSPLHF
TRBV15,TRBD1,.,TRBJ2-7,TGTGCCACCAGCAGAGATTTGGGTACAGGGGGTCACGAGCAGTACTTC,CATSRDLGTGGHEQYF
TRBV7-3,.,.,TRBJ2-2,TGTGCCAGCAGCTTAACAGGGGTCGCCGGGGAGCTGTTTTTT,CASSLTGVAGELFF
TRBV7-9,.,.,TRBJ1-1,TGTGCCAGCAGCTCCGGAGACGGCACTGAAGCTTTCTTT,CASSSGDGTEAFF
TRBV29-1,.,.,TRBJ1-1,TGCAGCGGTGCCCCGGGGACACTGAACACTGAAGCTTTCTTT,CSGAPGTLNTEAFF
TRBV18,TRBD1,few,TRBJ1-5,TGTGCCAGCTCACCTGGTAGGGACAGGGGCCAGCCCCAGCATTTT,CASSPGRDRGQPQHF
TRBV7-9,.,.,TRBJ2-1,TGTGCCAGCAGCGCGGCGGGGGCCAATGAGCAGTTCTTC,CASSAAGANEQFF
TRBV19,.,.,TRBJ2-1,TGTGCCAGTGCGCTACTGGCCGGGGAGCAGTTCTTC,CASALLAGEQFF
TRBV2,.,.,TRBJ2-3,TGTGCCAGCTCCGGCCCATTCACAGATACGCAGTATTTT,CASSGPFTDTQYF
TRBV20-1,TRBD2,few,TRBJ2-4,TGCAGTACCCCTAGCGGGAGGGCCGCGTCCAAAAACATTCAGTACTTC,CSTPSGRAASKNIQYF
TRBV5-5,.,.,TRBJ2-1,TGTGCCAGCAGCTTGTGGGAGCGCGGGCTGTTCTTC,CASSLWERGLFF
TRBV20-1,.,.,TRBJ1-4,TGCAGTGCCCGCTGGGCAGCGGGGTCTGAAAAACTGTTTTTT,CSARWAAGSEKLFF
TRBV20-1,TRBD2,.,TRBJ2-1,TGCAGTGCTAGAGATAGACGGGAGGGCCGGAATGAGCAGTTCTTC,CSARDRREGRNEQFF